Shown below are 7 T cell receptor beta chains from a single sample sequenced in a study of cytotoxic CD8 clonotypes in ibrutinib-treated CLL. Assay used: immunoSEQ multiplex PCR; TCRdb lists only in-frame clones, some missing. Of some 200,000 clones in the sample, 70% were seen once. The material was PBMCs, obtained after 12 months of ibrutinib treatment. All receptors come from a human donor with chronic lymphocytic leukemia.

The chain has TRBV4-3 and TRBJ1-2; no clear D gene. V was clipped by 3 bases and J by 4 bases, with 15 bases between them. The CDR3 loop spans 15 amino acids. Germline values: CDR1 LGHNA, CDR2 YSLEER. Here the CDR3 DNA reads TGCGCCAGCAGCCAGGAAAAGAGAGGCACCTATGGCTACACCTTC. Translation: CASSQEKRGTYGYTF.

This chain joins TRBV5-6 and TRBJ1-2; D is ambiguous. The CDR3 has 13 amino acids. The V gene lost 4 bases and the J gene lost 8 bases, with 15 bases spanning the gap. Germline CDR1 reads SGHDT; CDR2 reads YYEEEE. This CDR3 is CASSPARPSGYTF. Written as DNA, the CDR3 is TGTGCCAGCAGCCCCGCACGACCCTCAGGCTACACCTTC.

The V gene is TRBV5-6, the J gene TRBJ1-1; no definite D call. V lost 2 bases and J lost 3, with 8 bases in between. From germline, CDR1 is SGHDT and CDR2 YYEEEE. This CDR3 is built from 13 residues. This CDR3 is CASSFLRDTEAFF. CDR3 nucleotides: TGTGCCAGCAGCTTTTTGCGGGACACTGAAGCTTTCTTT.

V and J are TRBV21-1 and TRBJ2-7; TRBD1 is taken as the D call from the table, unchecked against the DNA. TRBV21-1 is a pseudogene segment. This CDR3 is built from 17 residues. The CDR3 nucleotides read TGTGCCAGCACCGACAGGGGCCGCGTCCTTTCCCCGTACGAGCAGTACTTC. Protein product: CASTDRGRVLSPYEQYF.

The chain has TRBV13 and TRBJ2-3; tentatively, D is TRBD1 or TRBD2 (5 bases each). The CDR3 sequence is 13 residues long. Germline V gene data show CDR1 as PRHDT and CDR2 as FYEKMQ (reference sequence). The V end lost 0 bases, the J end lost 7 bases, and 8 bases lay between the germline ends. The CDR3 loop reads CASSLGGDYTQYF. The DNA of the CDR3 is TGTGCCAGCAGCTTAGGGGGGGATTATACGCAGTATTTT.

This sequence joins TRBV18 and TRBJ2-5; perhaps TRBD1 as D (6 bases). Germline-derived CDR1 and CDR2 are KGHSH and LQKENI. V was trimmed by 3 bases and J by 3 bases, leaving 14 bases between them. The CDR3 sequence is 15 residues long. The CDR3 DNA is TGTGCCAGCTCACCGTCCAGGGGCAGAGAAGAGACCCAGTACTTC. Translation gives CASSPSRGREETQYF.

This rearrangement joins TRBV6-5 to TRBJ2-7, with TRBD2 matching 7 bases. Looked up from germline, CDR1 is MNHEY and CDR2 is SVGAGI. V shed 0 bases, J shed 6 bases, and the junction held 8 bases outside the gene matches. This CDR3 is built from 15 residues. CDR3 residues: CASSYSKWGGSEQYF. For the CDR3, the DNA is TGTGCCAGCAGTTACTCGAAGTGGGGGGGTTCCGAGCAGTACTTC.